This TCR beta chain was identified in a study of OX40 agonist ivuxolimab in advanced cancers. The wider study: In this trial design, patients received ivuxolimab intravenously at 0.01 to 10 mg/kg every 2 weeks. Hepatocellular carcinoma, melanoma, renal cell or head and neck cancer was diagnosed in the dose-escalation patients.

General study findings and limits: The study found that CD8+ T cells averaged more expanded clones than CD4+.

The CDR3 consists of 16 residues. The V gene's germline CDR1 is SGHTA and CDR2 FQGNSA. V lost 3 bases to trimming and J lost 1 base, with 15 bases between them. Concerning this clone itself: Its antigen remains unidentified.

Assay used: immunoSEQ multiplex PCR; TCRdb lists only in-frame clones, some missing. This sample has about 86,000 clones; 70% to 90% occur once, and the top ten carry 1.3% to 1.5%. The V gene is TRBV7-2, the J gene TRBJ1-1; possible D gene TRBD1, 6 bases. Sequences were derived from CD4+ or CD8+ T cells sorted from blood, sampled in a trial of the OX40 agonist ivuxolimab. The receptor comes from an adult with an advanced solid tumor such as melanoma, head and neck, liver or kidney cancer. CDR3 sequence (DNA): TGTGCCAGCAGCTTGGGCCTTGGGGACAAGAACACTGAAGCTTTCTTT. It translates to CASSLGLGDKNTEAFF.